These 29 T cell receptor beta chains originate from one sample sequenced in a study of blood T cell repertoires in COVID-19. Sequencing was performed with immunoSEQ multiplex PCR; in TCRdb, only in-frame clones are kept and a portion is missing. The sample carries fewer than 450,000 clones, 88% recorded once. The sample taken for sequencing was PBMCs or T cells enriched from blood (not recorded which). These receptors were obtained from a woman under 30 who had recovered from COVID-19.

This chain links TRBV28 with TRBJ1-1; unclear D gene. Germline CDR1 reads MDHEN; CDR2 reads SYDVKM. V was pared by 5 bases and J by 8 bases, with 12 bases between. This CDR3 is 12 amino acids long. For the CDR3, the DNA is TGTGCCAGCAGTCGGGGAAGGAAGGAAGCTTTCTTT. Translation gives CASSRGRKEAFF.

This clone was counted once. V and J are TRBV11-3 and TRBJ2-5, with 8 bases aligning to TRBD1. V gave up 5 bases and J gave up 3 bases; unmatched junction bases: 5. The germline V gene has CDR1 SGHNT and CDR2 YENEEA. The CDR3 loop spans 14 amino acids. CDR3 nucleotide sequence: TGTGCCAGCAGCCAGGGACAGGCGAAAGAGACCCAGTACTTC. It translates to CASSQGQAKETQYF.

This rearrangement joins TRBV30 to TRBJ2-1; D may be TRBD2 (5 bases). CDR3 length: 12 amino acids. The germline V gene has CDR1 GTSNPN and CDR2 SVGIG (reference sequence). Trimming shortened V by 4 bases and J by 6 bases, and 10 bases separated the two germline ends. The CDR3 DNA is TGTGCCTGGATCCCCACTAGCAATGAGCAGTTCTTC. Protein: CAWIPTSNEQFF.

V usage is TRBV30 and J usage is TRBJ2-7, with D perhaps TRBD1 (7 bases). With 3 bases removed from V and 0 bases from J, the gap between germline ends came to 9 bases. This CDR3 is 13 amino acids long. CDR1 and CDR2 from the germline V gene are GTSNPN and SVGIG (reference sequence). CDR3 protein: CAWSQGGSYEQYF. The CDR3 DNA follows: TGTGCCTGGAGCCAGGGGGGCTCCTACGAGCAGTACTTC.

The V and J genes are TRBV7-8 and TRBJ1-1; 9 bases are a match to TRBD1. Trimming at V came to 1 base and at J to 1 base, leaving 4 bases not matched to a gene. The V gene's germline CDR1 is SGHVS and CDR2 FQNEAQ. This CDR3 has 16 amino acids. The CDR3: CASSLVDRGTNTEAFF. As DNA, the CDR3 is TGTGCCAGCAGCTTAGTTGACAGGGGGACGAACACTGAAGCTTTCTTT.

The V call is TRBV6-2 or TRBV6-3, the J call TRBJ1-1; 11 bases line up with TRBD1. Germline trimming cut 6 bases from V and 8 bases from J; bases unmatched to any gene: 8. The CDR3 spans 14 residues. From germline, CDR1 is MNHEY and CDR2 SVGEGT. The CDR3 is CASSPGTGGTEAFF. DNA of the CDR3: TGTGCCAGCAGCCCCGGGACAGGGGGAACCGAAGCTTTCTTT.

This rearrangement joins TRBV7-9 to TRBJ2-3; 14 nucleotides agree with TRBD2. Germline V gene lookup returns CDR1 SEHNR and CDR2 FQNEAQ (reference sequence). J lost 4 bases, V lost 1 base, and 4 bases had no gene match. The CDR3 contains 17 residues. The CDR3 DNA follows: TGTGCCAGCAGCTTAGGGACTAGCGGGGGGCTGGCAGATACGCAGTATTTT. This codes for CASSLGTSGGLADTQYF.

CDR3 amino acids: CASSLVGAANQPQHF. For the CDR3, the DNA is TGTGCCAGCAGCTTAGTAGGGGCTGCCAATCAGCCCCAGCATTTT. V gene TRBV11-2 combines with J gene TRBJ1-5, with D tentatively TRBD1 (5 bases). The germline CDR1 and CDR2 sequences are SGHAT and FQNNGV. V dropped 1 base and J dropped 3 bases, with 10 bases sitting between them. The CDR3 is 15 amino acids.

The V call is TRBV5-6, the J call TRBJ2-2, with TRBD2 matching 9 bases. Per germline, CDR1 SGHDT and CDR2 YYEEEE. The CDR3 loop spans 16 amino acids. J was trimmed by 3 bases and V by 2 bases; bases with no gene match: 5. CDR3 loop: CASSFFQRGDTGELFF. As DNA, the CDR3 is TGTGCCAGCAGCTTCTTCCAGCGGGGGGACACCGGGGAGCTGTTTTTT.

The CDR3 reads CASSPRTGSDYGYTF. CDR3 bases: TGTGCCAGCTCACCACGGACAGGGAGCGACTATGGCTACACCTTC. The chain couples TRBV18 to TRBJ1-2; TRBD1 matches at 8 bases. The CDR3 sequence is 15 residues long. Germline loops: CDR1 KGHSH, CDR2 LQKENI. The junction had 4 bases not matched to a gene; V was cut back by 1 base and J by 3 bases.

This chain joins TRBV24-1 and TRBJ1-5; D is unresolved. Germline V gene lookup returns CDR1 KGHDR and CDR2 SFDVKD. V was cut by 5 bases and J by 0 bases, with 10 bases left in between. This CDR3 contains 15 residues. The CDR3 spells CATSAVTYSNQPQHF. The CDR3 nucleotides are TGTGCCACCAGTGCAGTTACGTATAGCAATCAGCCCCAGCATTTT.

CDR3 amino acids: CASSVGAQGGELFF. CDR3 DNA sequence: TGTGCCAGCAGCGTAGGGGCGCAGGGCGGGGAGCTGTTTTTT. The J gene is TRBJ2-2, the V gene TRBV9; TRBD1 might be the D (5 bases). V lost 0 bases to trimming and J lost 7 bases, with 10 bases between them. The CDR3 is 14 amino acids. CDR1 SGDLS and CDR2 YYNGEE come from the germline V gene.

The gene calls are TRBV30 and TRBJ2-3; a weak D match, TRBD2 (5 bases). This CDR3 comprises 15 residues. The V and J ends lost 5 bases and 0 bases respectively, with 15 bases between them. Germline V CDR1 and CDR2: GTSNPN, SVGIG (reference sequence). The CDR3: CAWGRPRTSTDTQYF. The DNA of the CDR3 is TGTGCCTGGGGACGGCCCCGGACTAGCACAGATACGCAGTATTTT.

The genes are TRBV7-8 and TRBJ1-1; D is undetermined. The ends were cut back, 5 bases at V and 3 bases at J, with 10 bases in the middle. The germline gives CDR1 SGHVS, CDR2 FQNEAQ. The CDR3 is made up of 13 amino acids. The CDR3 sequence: CASSVGLDTEAFF. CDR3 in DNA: TGTGCCAGCAGCGTCGGGTTGGACACTGAAGCTTTCTTT. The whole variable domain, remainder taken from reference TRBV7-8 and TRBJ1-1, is GAGVSQSPRYKVAKRGQDVALRCDPISGHVSLFWYQQALGQGPEFLTYFQNEAQLDKSGLPSDRFFAERPEGSVSTLKIQRTQQEDSAVYLCASSVGLDTEAFFGQGTRLTVV.

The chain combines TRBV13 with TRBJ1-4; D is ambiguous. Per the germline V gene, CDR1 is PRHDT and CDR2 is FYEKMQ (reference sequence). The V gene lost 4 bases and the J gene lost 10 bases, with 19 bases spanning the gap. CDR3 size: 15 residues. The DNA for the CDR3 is TGTGCCAGCAGCTCTATACAGTTGCAAGAGGGAAAACTGTTTTTT. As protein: CASSSIQLQEGKLFF.

CDR3 bases: TGTGCCATCACCTCAAGGACAGGTTCGAACACCGGGGAGCTGTTTTTT. Translation gives CAITSRTGSNTGELFF. The J gene is TRBJ2-2, the V gene TRBV10-3; TRBD1 aligns across 7 bases. CDR3 length: 16 amino acids. J lost 0 bases, V lost 7 bases, and 8 bases had no gene match. Germline V CDR1 and CDR2: ENHRY, SYGVKD.

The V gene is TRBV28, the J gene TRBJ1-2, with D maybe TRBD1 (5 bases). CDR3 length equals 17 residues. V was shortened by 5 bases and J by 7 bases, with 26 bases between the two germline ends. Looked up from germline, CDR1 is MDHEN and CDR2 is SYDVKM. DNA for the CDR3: TGTGCCAGCAGTCCAAGGGGATCGACAGCAGAAGTTTGTGGCTACACCTTC. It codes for CASSPRGSTAEVCGYTF.

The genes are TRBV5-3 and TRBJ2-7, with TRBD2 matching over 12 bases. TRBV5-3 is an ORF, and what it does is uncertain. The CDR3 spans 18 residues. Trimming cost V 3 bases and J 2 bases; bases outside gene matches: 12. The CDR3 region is CARSSSRLAGVPAYEQYF. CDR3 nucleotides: TGTGCCAGAAGCTCCTCAAGACTAGCGGGGGTCCCCGCCTACGAGCAGTACTTC.

CDR3 amino acids: CASKEGERPYEQYF. As DNA, the CDR3 is TGTGCCAGCAAGGAGGGCGAGCGTCCCTACGAGCAGTACTTC. This chain joins TRBV6-5 and TRBJ2-7; D possibly corresponds to TRBD2 (6 bases). Germline values: CDR1 MNHEY, CDR2 SVGAGI. The CDR3 is 14 residues long. V gave up 7 bases and J gave up 2 bases, with 15 bases separating them.

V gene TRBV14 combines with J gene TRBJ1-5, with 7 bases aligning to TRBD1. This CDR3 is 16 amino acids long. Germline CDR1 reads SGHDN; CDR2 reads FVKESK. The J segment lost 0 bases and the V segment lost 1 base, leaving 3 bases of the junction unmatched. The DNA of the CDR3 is TGTGCCAGCAGCCAAGGGACAGGCTATAGCAATCAGCCCCAGCATTTT. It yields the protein CASSQGTGYSNQPQHF.

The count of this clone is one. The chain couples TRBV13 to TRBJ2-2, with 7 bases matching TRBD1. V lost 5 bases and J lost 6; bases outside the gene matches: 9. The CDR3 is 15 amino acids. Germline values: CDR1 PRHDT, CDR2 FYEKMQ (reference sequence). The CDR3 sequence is CASSLRPTGAGELFF. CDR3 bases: TGTGCCAGCAGCCTGAGGCCCACAGGGGCCGGGGAGCTGTTTTTT. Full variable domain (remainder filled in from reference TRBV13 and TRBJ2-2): AAGVIQSPRHLIKEKRETATLKCYPIPRHDTVYWYQQGPGQDPQFLISFYEKMQSDKGSIPDRFSAQQFSDYHSELNMSSLELGDSALYFCASSLRPTGAGELFFGEGSRLTVL.

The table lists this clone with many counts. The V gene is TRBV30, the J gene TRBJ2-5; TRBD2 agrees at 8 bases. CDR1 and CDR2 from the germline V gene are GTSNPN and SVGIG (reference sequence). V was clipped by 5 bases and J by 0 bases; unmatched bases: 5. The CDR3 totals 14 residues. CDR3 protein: CAWGTGGDQETQYF. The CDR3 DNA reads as TGTGCCTGGGGCACGGGGGGGGACCAAGAGACCCAGTACTTC.

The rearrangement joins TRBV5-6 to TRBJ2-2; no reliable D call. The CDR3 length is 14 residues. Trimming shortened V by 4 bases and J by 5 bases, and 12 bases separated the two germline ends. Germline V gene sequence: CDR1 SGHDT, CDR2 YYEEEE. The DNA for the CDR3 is TGTGCCAGCAGCCCCAACCTCAGGACCGGGGAGCTGTTTTTT. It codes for CASSPNLRTGELFF.

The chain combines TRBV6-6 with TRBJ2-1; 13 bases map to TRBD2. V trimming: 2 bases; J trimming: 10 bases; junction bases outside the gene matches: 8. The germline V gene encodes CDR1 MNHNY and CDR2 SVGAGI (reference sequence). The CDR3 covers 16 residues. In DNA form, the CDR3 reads TGTGCCAGCAGTTACCTCGCGACTAGCGGGGGGAACGAGCAGTTCTTC. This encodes CASSYLATSGGNEQFF.

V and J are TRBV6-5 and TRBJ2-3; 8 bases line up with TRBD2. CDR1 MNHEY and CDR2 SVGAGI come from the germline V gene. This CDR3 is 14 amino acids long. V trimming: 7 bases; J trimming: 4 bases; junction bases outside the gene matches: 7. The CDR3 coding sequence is TGTGCCAGCACCGCGGGGGGAGGGCCAGATACGCAGTATTTT. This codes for CASTAGGGPDTQYF.

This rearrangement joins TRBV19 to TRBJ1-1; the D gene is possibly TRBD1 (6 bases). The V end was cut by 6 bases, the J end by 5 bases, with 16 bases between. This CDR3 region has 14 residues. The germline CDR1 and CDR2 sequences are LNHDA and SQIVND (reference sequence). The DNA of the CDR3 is TGTGCCAGTAGAAACACAGGGAGGGAGACTGAAGCTTTCTTT. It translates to CASRNTGRETEAFF. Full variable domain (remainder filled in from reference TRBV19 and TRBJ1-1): DGGITQSPKYLFRKEGQNVTLSCEQNLNHDAMYWYRQDPGQGLRLIYYSQIVNDFQKGDIAEGYSVSREKKESFPLTVTSAQKNPTAFYLCASRNTGRETEAFFGQGTRLTVV.

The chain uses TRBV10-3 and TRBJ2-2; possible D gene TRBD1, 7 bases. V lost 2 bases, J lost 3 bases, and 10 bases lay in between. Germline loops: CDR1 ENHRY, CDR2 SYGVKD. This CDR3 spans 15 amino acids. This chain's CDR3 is CAISEDREDTGELFF. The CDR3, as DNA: TGTGCCATCAGTGAGGACAGGGAGGACACCGGGGAGCTGTTTTTT.

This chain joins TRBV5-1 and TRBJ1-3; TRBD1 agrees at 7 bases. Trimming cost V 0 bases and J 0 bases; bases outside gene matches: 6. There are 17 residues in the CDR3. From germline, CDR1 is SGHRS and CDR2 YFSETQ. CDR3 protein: CASSLGDRDYSGNTIYF. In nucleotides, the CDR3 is TGCGCCAGCAGCTTGGGGGACAGAGATTACTCTGGAAACACCATATATTTT.

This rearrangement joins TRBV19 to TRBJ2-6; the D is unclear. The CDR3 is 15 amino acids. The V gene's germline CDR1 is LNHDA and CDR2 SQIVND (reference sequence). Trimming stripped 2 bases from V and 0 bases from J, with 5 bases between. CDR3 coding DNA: TGTGCCAGTAGTATACAGGACTCTGGGGCCAACGTCCTGACTTTC. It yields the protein CASSIQDSGANVLTF.